The clone carrying this T cell receptor beta chain was recorded at least ten times. Its target is unknown. This record belongs to a study of identical twins. Whole-study results and caveats: Within monozygotic twins, out-of-frame TCR alpha sharing was underestimated by the models.

Trimming took 4 bases from V and 0 from J, leaving 0 bases between them. This CDR3 is built from 11 residues. With template switching, a universal primer site was added, and the cDNA carried unique molecular identifiers. MiXCR was run by TCRdb on the 5' RACE reads, yielding one entry per CDR3 protein. Of about 530,000 distinct CDR3 sequences listed, approximately 20% are singletons. Every sampled donor was Caucasian and healthy. These data also featured in a second study, about yellow fever vaccine responses in identical twins.

The sample was CD4+ T cells sorted from blood. The J gene is TRBJ1-2, the V gene TRBV12-3 or TRBV12-4; D remains unclear. This TCR came from a woman between 18 and 29 years old in good health. The DNA of the CDR3 is TGTGCCAGCAGTTCTAACTATGGCTACACCTTC. This codes for CASSSNYGYTF.